The entry below describes one TCR beta chain. Here immunoSEQ multiplex PCR was the method, and the copy in TCRdb shows in-frame clones only, minus some. The repertoire holds 95,000 to 120,000 clones, with over 80% as singletons. The CDR3 contains 17 residues. The sample is drawn from a study of blood T cell repertoires in COVID-19. V is TRBV1 and J is TRBJ2-5; the table's D call TRBD2 went unverified against the DNA. TRBV1 is a listed pseudogene. The TCR originated in a woman aged 70-85 years with acute or convalescent COVID-19. Specimen: peripheral blood. The CDR3 region has the DNA TGCACCAGCAGCCAAGCTCTGACTAGCGGGGTGGAGGAGACCCAGTACTTC. This codes for CTSSQALTSGVEETQYF.